This T cell receptor beta chain was recorded in a study of T and B cells in COVID-19 patients. Study overall: Critical illness requiring mechanical ventilation or extracorporeal membrane oxygenation affected 12 of 20 active-infection patients. In the active-infection cohort, about 90% of the roughly 20 patients had comorbidities linked to unfavorable COVID-19 outcome.

By sample share, this clonotype is medium-sized. No antigen is known for it. Each TRB amplification used roughly 220-550 ng of genomic DNA from blood. BIOMED2 TRB-A/B primer pools were used in multiplex TRB PCR. One entry per CDR3 protein, called by TCRdb with MiXCR from the multiplex PCR reads. The table has more than 13,000 distinct CDR3 sequences, 25% to 35% seen once. General study results and limits: Highly clonal in active COVID-19, TRB repertoires exceeded healthy-donor diversity and richness at recovery.

The origin of this receptor is a human donor who had recovered from COVID-19. Sequenced input: blood.

The CDR3 nucleotides read TGTGCCAGTAGTAACCTCGGGACAGGGAACGAGCAGTACTTC. Protein product: CASSNLGTGNEQYF. The rearrangement joins TRBV19 to TRBJ2-7; TRBD1 matches at 9 bases. The CDR3 runs 14 residues. The trim removed 4 bases at V and 5 bases at J, leaving 6 bases unmatched. Germline assignment: CDR1 LNHDA and CDR2 SQIVND (reference sequence).